The rows below give T cell receptor beta chains drawn from one sample of a study of T cells after yellow fever vaccination. TCRdb reprocessed the 5' RACE reads via MiXCR and lists one record per CDR3 protein. Here the sample spans some 550,000 distinct CDR3 sequences, 15% to 20% being singletons. The sample was PBMCs, taken 15 days after the yellow fever booster vaccination. All receptors derive from a man aged 25-45 years who received the YFV17D yellow fever vaccine. Both conserved end residues are part of each CDR3. The D gene is left open where the match is weak. Clone size is not always given. Where it is, it says once, few, many or a class for expanded clones.

d_gene	len	j_gene	v_gene	abundance	CDR3nt	CDR3aa
-	13	TRBJ2-5	TRBV20-1	-	TGCAGTGCTAGCTGGGCACCACAAGAGACCCAGTACTTC	CSASWAPQETQYF
TRBD2	15	TRBJ2-1	TRBV5-6	-	TGTGCCAGCAGCTTGTATAGCGGGGCTAACAATGAGCAGTTCTTC	CASSLYSGANNEQFF
-	14	TRBJ2-1	TRBV5-4	once	TGTGCCAGCAGCCCGGGTGGATCGGCGAATGAGCAGTTCTTC	CASSPGGSANEQFF
TRBD2	17	TRBJ2-7	TRBV6-5	once	TGTGCCAGCAGTTACTCGAAGGGTAGCGGGGAGACCTACGAGCAGTACTTC	CASSYSKGSGETYEQYF
-	15	TRBJ1-3	TRBV5-1	-	TGCGCCAGCAGCTTGGGACCGGGACAAGGAAACACCATATATTTT	CASSLGPGQGNTIYF
TRBD2	14	TRBJ2-3	TRBV20-1	-	TGCAGTGCTAGCCCGGGACTAGCAAGAGATACGCAGTATTTT	CSASPGLARDTQYF
TRBD2	17	TRBJ2-2	TRBV20-1	few	TGCAGTGCCGTCGGGTCTAGCGGGAGGGAAAAGACCGGGGAGCTGTTTTTT	CSAVGSSGREKTGELFF
TRBD1	15	TRBJ2-2	TRBV19	few	TGTGCCAGTAGTATCGGACAGGCAGCCACCGGGGAGCTGTTTTTT	CASSIGQAATGELFF
-	18	TRBJ2-7	TRBV5-4	few	TGTGCCAGCAGCTTGACAGGGCTGGCGATTGATAGAAACTACGAGCAGTACTTC	CASSLTGLAIDRNYEQYF
-	12	TRBJ2-7	TRBV2	-	TGTGCCAGCAGTGACAGGGATCTCGAGCAGTACTTC	CASSDRDLEQYF
-	17	TRBJ1-2	TRBV20-1	few	TGCAGTGCTAGAGCCTTCAGCCGGGACTTTGAGGGCTATGGCTACACCTTC	CSARAFSRDFEGYGYTF
TRBD1	14	TRBJ2-5	TRBV6-1	-	TGTGCCAGCAGACCGACAGGGAACCAAGAGACCCAGTACTTC	CASRPTGNQETQYF
-	13	TRBJ1-1	TRBV20-1	few	TGCAGTGCGCCCGACGGTGGGAACACTGAAGCTTTCTTT	CSAPDGGNTEAFF
TRBD2	14	TRBJ2-1	TRBV7-9	-	TGTGCCAGCGGGGCAGGGCGGGAGAGTCGGGAGCAGTTCTTC	CASGAGRESREQFF
-	16	TRBJ2-7	TRBV19	-	TGTGCCAGTAGTCCCGCCTGGGGACTAGGGGGCCTCGAGCAGTACTTC	CASSPAWGLGGLEQYF
TRBD2	13	TRBJ2-1	TRBV11-2	-	TGTGCCAGCAGCGGCGGGACTACGAATGAGCAGTTCTTC	CASSGGTTNEQFF
-	13	TRBJ1-2	TRBV7-2	-	TGTGCCAGCAGCTTAGAGGGATTGGGGGGCTACACCTTC	CASSLEGLGGYTF
-	14	TRBJ2-3	TRBV5-1	-	TGCGCCAGCAGCTTACGGGCCCAGGCGGATACGCAGTATTTT	CASSLRAQADTQYF
-	12	TRBJ2-3	TRBV12-3/TRBV12-4	-	TGTGCCAGCAGTTCAGGCGGAAATACGCAGTATTTT	CASSSGGNTQYF